This T cell receptor (beta chain) was captured in a study of T cells in Graves' hyperthyroidism and ophthalmopathy. Broader study findings: Blood held most thyroid clonotypes expanded above 0.001 frequency.

Researchers amplified the TCR beta CDR3 regions from RNA transcripts. HTBI primers drove first-round RT-PCR of the TCR CDR3. TCRdb processed the multiplex PCR reads anew with MiXCR; each CDR3 protein has one entry. The sample has 300,000 to 400,000 distinct CDR3 sequences; 18% are singletons. Germline V gene sequence: CDR1 SGHVT, CDR2 SQSDAQ. Trimming took off 3 bases at V and 6 bases at J, with 15 bases between the two ends. The CDR3 has 14 amino acids. In regard to this clonotype: Antigen specificity is unknown.

Stability of Graves' hyperthyroidism was defined as absent ophthalmopathy progression within 18 months. Newly diagnosed hyperthyroidism patients aged 18 to 65 years had disease lasting under 2 months. Patients were excluded because of uncontrolled infection, other autoimmune disease, pregnancy or lactation. The sample comprised blood. V gene TRBV7-4 combines with J gene TRBJ2-7; D possibly uses TRBD1 or TRBD2 (6 bases each). The receptor was isolated from a woman in her forties or fifties with Graves' hyperthyroidism. The CDR3 nucleotides are TGTGCCAGCAGCTTCGCGGGACACCTTGGCGAGCAGTACGTC. As protein: CASSFAGHLGEQYV.